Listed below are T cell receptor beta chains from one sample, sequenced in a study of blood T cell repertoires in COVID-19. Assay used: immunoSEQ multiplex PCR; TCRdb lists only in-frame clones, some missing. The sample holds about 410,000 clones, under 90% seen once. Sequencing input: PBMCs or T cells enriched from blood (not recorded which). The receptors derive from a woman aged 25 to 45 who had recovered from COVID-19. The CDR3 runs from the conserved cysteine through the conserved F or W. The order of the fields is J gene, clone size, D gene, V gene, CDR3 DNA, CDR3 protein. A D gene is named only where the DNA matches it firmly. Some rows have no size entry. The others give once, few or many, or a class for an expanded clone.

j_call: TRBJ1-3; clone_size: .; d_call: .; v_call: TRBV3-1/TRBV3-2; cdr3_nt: TGTGCCAGCAGTCGACGGGCGGGTACTGGAAACACCATATATTTT; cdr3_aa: CASSRRAGTGNTIYF
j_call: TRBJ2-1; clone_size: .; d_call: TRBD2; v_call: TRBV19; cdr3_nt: TGTGCCAGTAGTATTCGAGGGAGCGGGGGGGCCTACAATGAGCAGTTCTTC; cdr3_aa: CASSIRGSGGAYNEQFF
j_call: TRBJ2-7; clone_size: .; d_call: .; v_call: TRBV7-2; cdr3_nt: TGTGCCAGCAGCCCCCTGGGGGAGGTTGTCTACGAGCAGTACTTC; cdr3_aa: CASSPLGEVVYEQYF
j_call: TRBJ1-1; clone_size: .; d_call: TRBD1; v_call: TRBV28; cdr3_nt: TGTGCCAGCAGTCCCCACCAGGGGGCGCAGGACACTGAAGCTTTCTTT; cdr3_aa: CASSPHQGAQDTEAFF
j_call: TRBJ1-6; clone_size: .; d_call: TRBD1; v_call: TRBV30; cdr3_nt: TGTGCCTGGAGAGGACAGGGCCTTAATAATTCACCCCTCCACTTT; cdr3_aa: CAWRGQGLNNSPLHF
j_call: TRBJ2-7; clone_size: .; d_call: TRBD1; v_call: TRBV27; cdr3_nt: TGTGCCAGTAGTCGAAGGGGACAGGTGAGCTCCTACGAGCAGTACTTC; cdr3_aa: CASSRRGQVSSYEQYF
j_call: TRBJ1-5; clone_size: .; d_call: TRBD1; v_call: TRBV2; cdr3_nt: TGTGCCAGTCTGGGACAGCTCGAACAGCCCCAGCATTTT; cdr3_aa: CASLGQLEQPQHF
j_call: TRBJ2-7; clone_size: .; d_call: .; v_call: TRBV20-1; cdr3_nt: TGCAGTGCCCCGAAGGGGTACGAGCAGTACTTC; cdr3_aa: CSAPKGYEQYF
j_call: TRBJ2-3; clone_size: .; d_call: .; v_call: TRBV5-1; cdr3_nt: TGCGCCAGCAGCTCCCAGGATACGCAGTATTTT; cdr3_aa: CASSSQDTQYF
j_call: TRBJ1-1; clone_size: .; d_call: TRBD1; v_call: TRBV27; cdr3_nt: TGTGCCAGCAGCCCGGACAGGGGGGTCACTGAAGCTTTCTTT; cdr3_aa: CASSPDRGVTEAFF
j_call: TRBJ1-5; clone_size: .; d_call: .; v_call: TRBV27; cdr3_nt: TGTGCCAGCAGTTTGTCGGGTTCTAAGCCCCAGCATTTT; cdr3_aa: CASSLSGSKPQHF
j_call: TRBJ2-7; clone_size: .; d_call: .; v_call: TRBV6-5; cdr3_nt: TGTGCCAGCAGCCCCCCAGGGCGCAAGAGCGAGCAGTACTTC; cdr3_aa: CASSPPGRKSEQYF
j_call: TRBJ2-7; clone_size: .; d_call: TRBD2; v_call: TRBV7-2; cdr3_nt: TGTGCCAGCAGCTTAGTTGTGGGGACTAGCGGCTACGAGCAGTACTTC; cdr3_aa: CASSLVVGTSGYEQYF
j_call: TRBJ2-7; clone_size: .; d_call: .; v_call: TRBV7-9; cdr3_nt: TGTGCCAGCAGCTTGCCCCCTAAACCCTACGAGCAGTACTTC; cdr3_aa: CASSLPPKPYEQYF
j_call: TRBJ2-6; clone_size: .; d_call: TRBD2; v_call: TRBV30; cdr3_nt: TGTGCCTGGGCGGGAGCTGGGGCCAACGTCCTGACTTTC; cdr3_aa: CAWAGAGANVLTF
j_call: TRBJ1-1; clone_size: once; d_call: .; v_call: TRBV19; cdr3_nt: TGTGCCAGTAGTAACGACAGGTTTTATTCAACTGAAGCTTTCTTT; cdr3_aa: CASSNDRFYSTEAFF
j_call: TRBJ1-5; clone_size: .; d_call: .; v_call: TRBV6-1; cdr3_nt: TGTGCCAGCAGTGAAAGAGGGTCCTGGCGGGGTCAGCCCCAGCATTTT; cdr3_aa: CASSERGSWRGQPQHF
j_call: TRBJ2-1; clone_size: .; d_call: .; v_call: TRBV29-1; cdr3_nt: TGCAGCGCCAGGTGGGGGCAGGGATCCGTCTCCTACAATGAGCAGTTCTTC; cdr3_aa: CSARWGQGSVSYNEQFF
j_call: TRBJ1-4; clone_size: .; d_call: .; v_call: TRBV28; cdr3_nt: TGTGCCAGCAGGCCCCCAGCAGGGTACGGTGAAAAACTGTTTTTT; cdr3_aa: CASRPPAGYGEKLFF
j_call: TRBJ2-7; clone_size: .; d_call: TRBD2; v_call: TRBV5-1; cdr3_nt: TGCGCCAGCAGTTCAATTAGCGGGAGCTCCTACGAGCAGTACTTC; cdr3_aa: CASSSISGSSYEQYF
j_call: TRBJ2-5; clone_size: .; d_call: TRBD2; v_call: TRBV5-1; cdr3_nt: TGCGCCAGCAGCCTCGACAGCGGGGTGGAGACCCAGTACTTC; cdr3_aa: CASSLDSGVETQYF
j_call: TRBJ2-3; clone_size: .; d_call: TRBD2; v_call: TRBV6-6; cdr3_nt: TGTGCCAGCAGCCGACTAGCGGGGTATACAGATACGCAGTATTTT; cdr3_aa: CASSRLAGYTDTQYF
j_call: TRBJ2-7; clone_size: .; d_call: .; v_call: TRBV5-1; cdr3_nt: TGCGCCAGCAGCTTGAGGTCGATAAACAGGGAACGGAACGAGCAGTACTTC; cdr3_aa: CASSLRSINRERNEQYF
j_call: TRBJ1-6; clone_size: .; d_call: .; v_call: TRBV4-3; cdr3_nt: TGCGCCAGCAGCCAGGGGCCAGGCTCACCCCTCCACTTT; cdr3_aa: CASSQGPGSPLHF
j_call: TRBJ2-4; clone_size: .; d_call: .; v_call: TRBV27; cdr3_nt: TGTGCCAGCAGTCCCGGACAGATCCTAGCCAAAAACATTCAGTACTTC; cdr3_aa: CASSPGQILAKNIQYF
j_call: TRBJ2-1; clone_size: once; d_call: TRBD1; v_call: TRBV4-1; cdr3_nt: TGCGCCAGCAGCCAACTGGGACAGGGGAAAAATGAGCAGTTCTTC; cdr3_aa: CASSQLGQGKNEQFF
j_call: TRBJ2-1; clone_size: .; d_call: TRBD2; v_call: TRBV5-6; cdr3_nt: TGTGCCAGCAGCTCTAGCGGGGGGGATAATGAGCAGTTCTTC; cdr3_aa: CASSSSGGDNEQFF
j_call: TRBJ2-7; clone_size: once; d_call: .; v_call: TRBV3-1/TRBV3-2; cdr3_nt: TGTGCCAGCAGCCCGGGCCCCACAGGAATCTACGAGCAGTACTTC; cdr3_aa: CASSPGPTGIYEQYF
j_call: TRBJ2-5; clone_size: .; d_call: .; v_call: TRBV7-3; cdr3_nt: TGTGCCAGCAGCCTGGACTCAATGGGGACCCAGTACTTC; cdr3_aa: CASSLDSMGTQYF
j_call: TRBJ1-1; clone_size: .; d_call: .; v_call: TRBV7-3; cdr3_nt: TGTGCCAGCAGCCTAACCTCCTACACTGAAGCTTTCTTT; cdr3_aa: CASSLTSYTEAFF
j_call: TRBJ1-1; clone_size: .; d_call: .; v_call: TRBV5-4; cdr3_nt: TGTGCCAGCAGCTCCACAGCCTTGCACACTGAAGCTTTCTTT; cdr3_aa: CASSSTALHTEAFF
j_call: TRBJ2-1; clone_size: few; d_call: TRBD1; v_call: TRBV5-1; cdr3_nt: TGCGCCAGCAGCACCAGGACAGGGCCCTGGGGGAATGAGCAGTTCTTC; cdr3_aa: CASSTRTGPWGNEQFF
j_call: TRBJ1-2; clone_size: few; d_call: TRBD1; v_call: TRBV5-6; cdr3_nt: TGTGCCAGCAGCTATGACAGGGCTGGTGGCTACACCTTC; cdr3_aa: CASSYDRAGGYTF
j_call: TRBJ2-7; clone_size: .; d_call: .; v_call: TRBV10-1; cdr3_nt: TGCGCCAGCAGTTCTTGGGACTTTTCCTACGAGCAGTACTTC; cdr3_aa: CASSSWDFSYEQYF
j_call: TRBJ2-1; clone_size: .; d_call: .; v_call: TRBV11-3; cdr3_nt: TGTGCCAGCAGCTTGGATCGCGGCTACAATGAGCAGTTCTTC; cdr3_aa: CASSLDRGYNEQFF
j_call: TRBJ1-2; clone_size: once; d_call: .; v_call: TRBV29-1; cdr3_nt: TGCAGCGTTGAACCAGGTTACTATGGCTACACCTTC; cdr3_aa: CSVEPGYYGYTF
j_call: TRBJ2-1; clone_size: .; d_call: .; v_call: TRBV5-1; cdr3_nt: TGCGCCAGCAGCTTGGTCACAGGGAACAATGAGCAGTTCTTC; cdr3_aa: CASSLVTGNNEQFF
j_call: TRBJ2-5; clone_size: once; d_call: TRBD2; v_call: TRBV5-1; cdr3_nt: TGCGCCAGCAGCTTTGGGACTAGCGGGAGTCTAGAGACCCAGTACTTC; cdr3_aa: CASSFGTSGSLETQYF
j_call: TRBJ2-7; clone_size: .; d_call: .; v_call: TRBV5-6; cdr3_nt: TGTGCCAGCAGCTCCCGGGGTTACCACGAGCAGTACTTC; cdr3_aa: CASSSRGYHEQYF
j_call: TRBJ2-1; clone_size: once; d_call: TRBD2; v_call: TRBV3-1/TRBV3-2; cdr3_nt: TGTGCCAGCAGCCCCCACGGGGCGGGAGGGCCCACGTTCGTCAATGAGCAGTTCTTC; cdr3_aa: CASSPHGAGGPTFVNEQFF
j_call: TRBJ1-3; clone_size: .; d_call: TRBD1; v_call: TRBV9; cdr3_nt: TGTGCCAGCAGCCCCGGGACAGGTCCTCCCCGATGGTCTGGAAACACCATATATTTT; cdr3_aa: CASSPGTGPPRWSGNTIYF
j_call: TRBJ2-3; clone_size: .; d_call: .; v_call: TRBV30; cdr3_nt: TGTGCCTGGGCAGGGTCAGATACGCAGTATTTT; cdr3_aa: CAWAGSDTQYF
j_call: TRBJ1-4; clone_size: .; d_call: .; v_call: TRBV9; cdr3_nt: TGTGCCAGCAGCGTGGGACACCGCAGGGCTAATGAAAAACTGTTTTTT; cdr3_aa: CASSVGHRRANEKLFF
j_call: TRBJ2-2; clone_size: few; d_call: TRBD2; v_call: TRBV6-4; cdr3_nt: TGTGCCAGCAGTGGACTAGCGGGAAACACCGGGGAGCTGTTTTTT; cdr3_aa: CASSGLAGNTGELFF
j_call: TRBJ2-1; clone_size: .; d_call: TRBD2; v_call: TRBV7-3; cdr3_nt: TGTGCCAGCAGCCCAATGGCGGGGGTGAACAATGAGCAGTTCTTC; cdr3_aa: CASSPMAGVNNEQFF
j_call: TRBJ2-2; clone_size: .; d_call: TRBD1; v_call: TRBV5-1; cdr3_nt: TGCGCCAGCAGCTTCGCAGGGGGCGACACCGGGGAGCTGTTTTTT; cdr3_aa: CASSFAGGDTGELFF
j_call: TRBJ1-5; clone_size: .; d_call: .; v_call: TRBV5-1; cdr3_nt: TGCGCCAGCAGCGCCGACGGGGAAAATCAGCCCCAGCATTTT; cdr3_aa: CASSADGENQPQHF
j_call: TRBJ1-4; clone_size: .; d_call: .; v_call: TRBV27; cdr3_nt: TGTGCCAGCAGTCGGGGTATTAATGAAAAACTGTTTTTT; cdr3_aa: CASSRGINEKLFF